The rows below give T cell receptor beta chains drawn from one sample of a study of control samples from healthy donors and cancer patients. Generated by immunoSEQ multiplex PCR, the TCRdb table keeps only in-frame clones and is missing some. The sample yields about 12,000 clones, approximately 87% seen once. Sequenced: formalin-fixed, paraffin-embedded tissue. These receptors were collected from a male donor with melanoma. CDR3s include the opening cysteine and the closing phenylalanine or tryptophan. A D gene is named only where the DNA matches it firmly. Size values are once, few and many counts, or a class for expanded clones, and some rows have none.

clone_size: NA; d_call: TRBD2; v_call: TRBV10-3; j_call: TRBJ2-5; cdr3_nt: TGTGCCATCAGTGTGGGAAGCGGGGTTGGTACAGAGACCCAGTACTTC; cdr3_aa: CAISVGSGVGTETQYF
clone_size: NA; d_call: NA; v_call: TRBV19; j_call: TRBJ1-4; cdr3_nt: TGTGCCAGTAGTTTAAGCAGGTTCGGAAAACTGTTTTTT; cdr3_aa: CASSLSRFGKLFF
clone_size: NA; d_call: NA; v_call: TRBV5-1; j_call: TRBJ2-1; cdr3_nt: TGCGCCAGCAAACTGGAAGCGGCCTCCTACAATGAGCAGTTCTTC; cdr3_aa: CASKLEAASYNEQFF
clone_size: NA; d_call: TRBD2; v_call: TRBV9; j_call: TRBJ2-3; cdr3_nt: TGTGCCAGCAGCGGAGCGGGGGCGACAGATACGCAGTATTTT; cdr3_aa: CASSGAGATDTQYF
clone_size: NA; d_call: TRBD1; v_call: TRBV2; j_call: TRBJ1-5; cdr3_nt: TGTGCCAGCAGTGTGGACAGGGGCGGGCAGCCCCAGCATTTT; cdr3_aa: CASSVDRGGQPQHF
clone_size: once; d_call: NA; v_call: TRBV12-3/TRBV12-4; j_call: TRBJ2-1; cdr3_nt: TGTGCCAGCAGCGGGGACACCGAGGGTGAGCAGTTCTTC; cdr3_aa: CASSGDTEGEQFF
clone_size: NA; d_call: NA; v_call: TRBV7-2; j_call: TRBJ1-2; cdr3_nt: TGTGCCAGCAGCTTAGCCCGAACCGGGACCCGGAGGGGCTACACCTTC; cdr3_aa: CASSLARTGTRRGYTF
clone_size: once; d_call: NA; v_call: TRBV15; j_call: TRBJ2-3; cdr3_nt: TGTGCCACCACCTACGGGATGGGCGATACGCAGTATTTT; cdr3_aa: CATTYGMGDTQYF
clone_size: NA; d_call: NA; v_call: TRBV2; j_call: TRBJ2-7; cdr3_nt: TGTGCCAGCAGTGATAAGGGGTTCCACTACGAGCAGTACTTC; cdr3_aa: CASSDKGFHYEQYF
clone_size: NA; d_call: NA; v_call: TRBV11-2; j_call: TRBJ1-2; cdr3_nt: TGTGCCAGCAGCTTAGGTTTGCAGGGTTCGAAAACCTTC; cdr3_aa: CASSLGLQGSKTF
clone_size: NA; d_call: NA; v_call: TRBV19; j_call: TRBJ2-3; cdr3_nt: TGTGCCAGTAGTATGTATCAAAACACAGATACGCAGTATTTT; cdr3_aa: CASSMYQNTDTQYF
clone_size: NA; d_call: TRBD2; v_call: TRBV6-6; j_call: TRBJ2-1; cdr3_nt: TGTGCCAGCAGTCGCCAACCCACCTTCGCGGGAGGGCCCTCCAATGAGCAGTTCTTC; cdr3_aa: CASSRQPTFAGGPSNEQFF
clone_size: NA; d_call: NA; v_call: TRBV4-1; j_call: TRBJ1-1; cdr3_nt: TGCGCCAGCAGCCAAGGTCTCATCAGCACTGAAGCTTTCTTT; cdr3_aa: CASSQGLISTEAFF
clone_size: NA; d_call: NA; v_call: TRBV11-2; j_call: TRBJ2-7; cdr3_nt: TGTGCCAGCAGCCCGCGGACAGAGTCGGGGGAGCAGTACTTC; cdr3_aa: CASSPRTESGEQYF
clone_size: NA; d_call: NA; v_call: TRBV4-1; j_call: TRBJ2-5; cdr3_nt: TGCGCCAGCAGCCAGGTAGGGGAAGAGACCCAGTACTTC; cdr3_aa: CASSQVGEETQYF
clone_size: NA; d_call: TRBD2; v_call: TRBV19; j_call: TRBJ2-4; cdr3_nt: TGTGCCAGTAGTATATGGGAGGGGGCCAAAAACATTCAGTACTTC; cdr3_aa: CASSIWEGAKNIQYF
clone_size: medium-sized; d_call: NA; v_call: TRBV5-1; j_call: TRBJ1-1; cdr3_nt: TGCGCCAGCAGCAGGGGTTCGGGTGAAGCTTTCTTT; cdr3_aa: CASSRGSGEAFF
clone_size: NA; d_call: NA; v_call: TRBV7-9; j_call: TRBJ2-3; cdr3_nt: TGTGCCAGCAGCTTAGATTTCGGGGGCACAGATACGCAGTATTTT; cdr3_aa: CASSLDFGGTDTQYF
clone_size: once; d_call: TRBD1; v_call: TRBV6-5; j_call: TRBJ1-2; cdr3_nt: TGTGCCAGCAGTTACCGTACCACAGGGGATTATCAGGGCTACACCTTC; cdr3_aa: CASSYRTTGDYQGYTF
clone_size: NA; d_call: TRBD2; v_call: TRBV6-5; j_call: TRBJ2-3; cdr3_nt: TGTGCCACTGTCCTAGCGGGAGGAACAGATACGCAGTATTTT; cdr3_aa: CATVLAGGTDTQYF
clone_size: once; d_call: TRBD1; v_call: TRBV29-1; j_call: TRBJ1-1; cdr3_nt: TGCAGCGTTCTTGCATCGGACAGGGGGCCCACTGAAGCTTTCTTT; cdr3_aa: CSVLASDRGPTEAFF
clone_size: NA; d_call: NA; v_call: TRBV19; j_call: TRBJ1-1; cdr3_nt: TGTGCCAGTAGTATAGCCAGGAACACTGAAGCTTTCTTT; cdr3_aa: CASSIARNTEAFF
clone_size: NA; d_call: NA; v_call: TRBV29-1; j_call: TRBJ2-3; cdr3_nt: TGCAGCGTTGAAGTGGGTCGGGAGAGGACAGATACGCAGTATTTT; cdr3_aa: CSVEVGRERTDTQYF
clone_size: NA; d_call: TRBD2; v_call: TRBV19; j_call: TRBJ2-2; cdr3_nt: TGTGCCAGTAGGGGACTAGCGGGATTCGGGGAGCTGTTTTTT; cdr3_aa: CASRGLAGFGELFF
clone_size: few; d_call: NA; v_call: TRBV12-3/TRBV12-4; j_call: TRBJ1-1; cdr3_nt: TGTGCCAGCAGCTCCTCGTTCAACACTGAAGCTTTCTTT; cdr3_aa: CASSSSFNTEAFF
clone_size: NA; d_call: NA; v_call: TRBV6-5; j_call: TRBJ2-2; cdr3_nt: TGTGCCAGCAGTTACGCAATCGCGAACACCGGGGAGCTGTTTTTT; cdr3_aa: CASSYAIANTGELFF
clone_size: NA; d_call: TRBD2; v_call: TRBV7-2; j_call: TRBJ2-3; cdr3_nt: TGTGCCAGCAGCTTAGGTCTCGGACTAGGAGGAACAGATACGCAGTATTTT; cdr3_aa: CASSLGLGLGGTDTQYF
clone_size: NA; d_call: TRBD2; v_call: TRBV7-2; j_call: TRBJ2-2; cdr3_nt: TGTGCCAGCAGCTTCTGGACTAGATCGGACGGGGAGCTGTTTTTT; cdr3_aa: CASSFWTRSDGELFF